This T cell receptor (beta chain) was found in a study of response to subunit inactivated influenza vaccine. General study findings and limits: Seasonal influenza vaccination, on each occasion, was suggested by the authors to recruit few new T cells.

Note on this clonotype: The antigen is unknown.

TCRdb re-called the RT-PCR reads through MiXCR, storing one row per CDR3 protein. Among 650,000 to 700,000 distinct CDR3 sequences listed, about 15% were seen once. This CDR3 is 14 amino acids long. Per the germline V gene, CDR1 is SGHRS and CDR2 is YFSETQ. The germline V and J ends were trimmed by 0 bases and 6 bases, with 11 bases remaining between them. The TCR sequence derives from a middle-aged man who received an inactivated influenza vaccine. Specimen: PBMCs from blood, collected 12 days after vaccination. V is TRBV5-1 and J is TRBJ2-3; D tentatively fits TRBD1 or TRBD2 (5 bases each). The CDR3 DNA reads as TGCGCCAGCAGCTTGGCCGGCTGGGGGGATACGCAGTATTTT. Residues: CASSLAGWGDTQYF.